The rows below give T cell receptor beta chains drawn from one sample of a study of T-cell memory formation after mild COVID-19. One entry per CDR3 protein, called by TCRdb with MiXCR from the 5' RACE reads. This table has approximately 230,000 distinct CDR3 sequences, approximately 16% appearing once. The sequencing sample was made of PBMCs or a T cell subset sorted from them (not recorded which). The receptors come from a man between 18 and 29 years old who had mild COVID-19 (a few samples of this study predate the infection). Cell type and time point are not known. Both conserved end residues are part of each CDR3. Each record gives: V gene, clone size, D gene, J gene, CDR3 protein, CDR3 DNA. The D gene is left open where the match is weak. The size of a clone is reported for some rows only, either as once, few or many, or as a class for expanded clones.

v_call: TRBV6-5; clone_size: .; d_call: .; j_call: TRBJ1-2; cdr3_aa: CASRLPGNYGYTF; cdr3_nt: TGTGCCAGCCGCCTACCGGGAAACTATGGCTACACCTTC
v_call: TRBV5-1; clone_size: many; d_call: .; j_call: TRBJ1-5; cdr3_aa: CASSLGGRVGQPQHF; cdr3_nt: TGCGCCAGCAGCTTGGGGGGCAGGGTTGGTCAGCCCCAGCATTTT
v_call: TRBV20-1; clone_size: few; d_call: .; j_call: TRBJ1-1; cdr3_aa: CSPLSRGNTEAFF; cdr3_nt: TGCAGTCCTCTATCCAGGGGGAACACTGAAGCTTTCTTT
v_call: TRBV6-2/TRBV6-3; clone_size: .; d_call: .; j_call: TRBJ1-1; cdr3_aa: CASRGVARLGNTEAFF; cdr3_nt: TGTGCCAGCAGGGGCGTAGCCAGGCTGGGGAACACTGAAGCTTTCTTT
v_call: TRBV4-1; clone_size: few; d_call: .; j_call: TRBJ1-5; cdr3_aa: CASSQVPTESNQPQHF; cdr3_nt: TGCGCCAGCAGCCAAGTCCCCACGGAAAGCAATCAGCCCCAGCATTTT
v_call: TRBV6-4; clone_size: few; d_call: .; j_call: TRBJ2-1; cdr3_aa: CASSGTGNEQFF; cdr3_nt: TGTGCCAGCAGTGGCACGGGGAATGAGCAGTTCTTC
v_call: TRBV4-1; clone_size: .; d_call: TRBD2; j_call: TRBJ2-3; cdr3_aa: CASRVAGGPDTQYF; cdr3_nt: TGCGCCAGCCGGGTAGCGGGGGGGCCAGATACGCAGTATTTT
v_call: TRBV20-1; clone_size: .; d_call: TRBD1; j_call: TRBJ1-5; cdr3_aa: CSARGTGWNQPQHF; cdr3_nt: TGCAGTGCTAGGGGGACAGGGTGGAATCAGCCCCAGCATTTT
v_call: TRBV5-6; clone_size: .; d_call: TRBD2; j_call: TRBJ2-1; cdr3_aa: CASRPGGMINEQFF; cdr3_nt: TGTGCCAGCAGACCCGGGGGGATGATCAATGAGCAGTTCTTC
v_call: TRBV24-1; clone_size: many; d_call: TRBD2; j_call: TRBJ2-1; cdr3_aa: CATSDGGSSGDEQFF; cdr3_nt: TGTGCCACCAGTGACGGGGGGTCCTCTGGCGATGAGCAGTTCTTC
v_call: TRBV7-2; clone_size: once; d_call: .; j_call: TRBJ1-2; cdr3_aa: CASSWGKANYGYTF; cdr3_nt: TGTGCCAGCAGCTGGGGTAAAGCTAACTATGGCTACACCTTC
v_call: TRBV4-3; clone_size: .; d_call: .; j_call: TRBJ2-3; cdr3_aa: CASSQLATTDTQYF; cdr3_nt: TGCGCCAGCAGCCAACTAGCAACCACAGATACGCAGTATTTT
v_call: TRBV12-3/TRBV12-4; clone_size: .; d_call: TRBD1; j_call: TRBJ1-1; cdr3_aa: CASTGDRGGEAFF; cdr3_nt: TGTGCCAGCACTGGGGACAGGGGGGGTGAAGCTTTCTTT
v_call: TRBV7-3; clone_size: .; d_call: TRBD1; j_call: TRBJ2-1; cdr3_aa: CASSRDRGSYNEQFF; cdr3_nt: TGTGCCAGCAGCCGGGACAGGGGCTCCTACAATGAGCAGTTCTTC
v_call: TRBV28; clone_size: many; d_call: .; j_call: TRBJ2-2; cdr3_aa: CASSFGLSMGTGELFF; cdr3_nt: TGTGCCAGCAGTTTTGGACTCTCAATGGGGACCGGGGAGCTGTTTTTT
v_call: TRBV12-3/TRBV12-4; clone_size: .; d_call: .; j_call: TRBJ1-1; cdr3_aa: CASSFYGGGGTEAFF; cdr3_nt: TGTGCCAGCAGTTTTTACGGCGGGGGGGGCACTGAAGCTTTCTTT
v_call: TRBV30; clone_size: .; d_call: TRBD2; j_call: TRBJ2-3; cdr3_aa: CALGLTDTQYF; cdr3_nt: TGTGCCTTGGGACTAACAGATACGCAGTATTTT
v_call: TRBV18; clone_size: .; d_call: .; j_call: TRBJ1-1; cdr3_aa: CASSPTGVLAFF; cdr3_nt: TGTGCCAGCTCACCAACGGGGGTATTAGCTTTCTTT
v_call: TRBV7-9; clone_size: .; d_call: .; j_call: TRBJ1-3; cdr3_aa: CASSFNRDSGNTIYF; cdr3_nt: TGTGCCAGCAGCTTCAACAGGGACTCTGGAAACACCATATATTTT
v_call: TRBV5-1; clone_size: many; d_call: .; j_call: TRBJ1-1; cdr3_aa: CASSSQGYRTEAFF; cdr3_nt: TGCGCCAGCAGCTCACAGGGTTATCGGACTGAAGCTTTCTTT
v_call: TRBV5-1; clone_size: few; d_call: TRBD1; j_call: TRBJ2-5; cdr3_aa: CASSWGQGRETQYF; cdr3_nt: TGCGCCAGCAGCTGGGGACAGGGCCGAGAGACCCAGTACTTC
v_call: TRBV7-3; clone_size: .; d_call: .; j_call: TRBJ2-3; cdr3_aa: CASSLSPQGDTQYF; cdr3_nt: TGTGCCAGCAGCTTAAGCCCCCAAGGGGATACGCAGTATTTT
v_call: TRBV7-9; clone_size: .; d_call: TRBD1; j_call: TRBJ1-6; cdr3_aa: CASSLQGAKESPLHF; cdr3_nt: TGTGCCAGCAGCCTACAGGGGGCGAAAGAATCACCCCTCCACTTT
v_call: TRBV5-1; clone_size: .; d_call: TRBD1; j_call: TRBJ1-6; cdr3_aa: CASSLGSGQRNSPLHF; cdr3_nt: TGCGCCAGCAGCTTGGGCTCGGGACAGAGAAATTCACCCCTCCACTTT
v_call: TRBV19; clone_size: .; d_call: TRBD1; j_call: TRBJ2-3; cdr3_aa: CASGQGWGTDTQYF; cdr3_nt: TGTGCCAGCGGACAGGGTTGGGGCACAGATACGCAGTATTTT
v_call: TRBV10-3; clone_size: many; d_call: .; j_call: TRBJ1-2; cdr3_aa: CAISESGGAGYGYTF; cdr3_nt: TGTGCCATCAGTGAGTCCGGGGGCGCGGGCTATGGCTACACCTTC
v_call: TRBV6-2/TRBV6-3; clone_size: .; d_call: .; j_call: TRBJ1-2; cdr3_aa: CASSAQGLNYGYTF; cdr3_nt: TGTGCCAGCAGTGCCCAGGGACTCAACTATGGCTACACCTTC
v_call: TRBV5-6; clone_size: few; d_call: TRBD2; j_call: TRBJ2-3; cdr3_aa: CASSPRDYRTDTQYF; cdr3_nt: TGTGCCAGCAGCCCAAGGGACTACCGCACAGATACGCAGTATTTT
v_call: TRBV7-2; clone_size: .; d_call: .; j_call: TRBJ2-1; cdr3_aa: CASSFFRRGDLEQFF; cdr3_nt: TGTGCCAGCAGCTTCTTCAGAAGGGGAGACCTCGAGCAGTTCTTC
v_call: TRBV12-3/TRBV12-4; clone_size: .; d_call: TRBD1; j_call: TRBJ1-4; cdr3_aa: CASSRQGVFEKLFF; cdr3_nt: TGTGCCAGCAGTCGACAGGGGGTATTTGAAAAACTGTTTTTT
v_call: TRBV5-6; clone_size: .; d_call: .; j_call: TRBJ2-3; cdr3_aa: CASSWGSSTDTQYF; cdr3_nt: TGTGCCAGCAGCTGGGGGTCTAGCACAGATACGCAGTATTTT
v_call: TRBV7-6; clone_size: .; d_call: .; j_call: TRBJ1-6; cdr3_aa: CASSLASHPNSPLHF; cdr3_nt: TGTGCCAGCAGCTTGGCTAGCCACCCCAATTCACCCCTCCACTTT
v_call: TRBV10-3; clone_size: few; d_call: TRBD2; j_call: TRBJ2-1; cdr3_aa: CAISQSPASGGQNEQFF; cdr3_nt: TGTGCCATCAGTCAAAGTCCGGCTAGCGGGGGGCAAAATGAGCAGTTCTTC
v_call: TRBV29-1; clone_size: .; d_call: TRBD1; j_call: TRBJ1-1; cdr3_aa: CSVQTTNRGEAFF; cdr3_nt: TGCAGCGTCCAAACTACCAACAGGGGAGAAGCTTTCTTT
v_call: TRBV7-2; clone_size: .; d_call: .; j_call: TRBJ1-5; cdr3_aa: CASSQALREGAQHF; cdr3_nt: TGTGCCAGCAGCCAAGCTCTGAGGGAAGGGGCCCAGCATTTT
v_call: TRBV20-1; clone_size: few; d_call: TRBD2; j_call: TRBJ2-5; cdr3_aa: CSASINGGKTQYF; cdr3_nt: TGCAGTGCTAGTATCAACGGGGGGAAGACCCAGTACTTC
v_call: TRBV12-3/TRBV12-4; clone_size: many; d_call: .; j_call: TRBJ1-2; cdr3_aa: CASSSQTGIYGYTF; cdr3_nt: TGTGCCAGCAGTTCTCAAACAGGGATCTATGGCTACACCTTC
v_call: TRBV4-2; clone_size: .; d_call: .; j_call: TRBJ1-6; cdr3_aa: CASSPTLGYNSPLHF; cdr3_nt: TGTGCCAGCAGCCCGACGTTGGGGTATAATTCACCCCTCCACTTT
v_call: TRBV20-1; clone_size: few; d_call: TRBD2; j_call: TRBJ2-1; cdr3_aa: CSAHTSGGYNEQFF; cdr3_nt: TGCAGTGCTCATACTAGCGGGGGCTACAATGAGCAGTTCTTC
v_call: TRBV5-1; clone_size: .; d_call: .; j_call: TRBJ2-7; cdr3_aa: CASSLAGTPLEQYF; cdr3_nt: TGCGCCAGCAGCTTGGCGGGGACACCATTGGAGCAGTACTTC
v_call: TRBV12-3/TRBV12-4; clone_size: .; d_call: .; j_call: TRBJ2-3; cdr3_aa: CASSFLGAVDTQYF; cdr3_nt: TGTGCCAGCAGTTTCTTGGGGGCGGTAGATACGCAGTATTTT
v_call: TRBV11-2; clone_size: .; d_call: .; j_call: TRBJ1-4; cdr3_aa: CASLEPTNEKLFF; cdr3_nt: TGTGCCAGCTTGGAACCAACTAATGAAAAACTGTTTTTT
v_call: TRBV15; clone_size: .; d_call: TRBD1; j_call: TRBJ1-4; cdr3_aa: CATSRGQGINEKLFF; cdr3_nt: TGTGCCACCAGCAGAGGACAGGGGATTAATGAAAAACTGTTTTTT
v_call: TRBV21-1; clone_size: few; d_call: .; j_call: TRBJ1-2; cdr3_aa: CASSNNRDISNYGYTF; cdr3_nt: TGTGCCAGCAGCAACAACCGGGACATCTCCAACTATGGCTACACCTTC
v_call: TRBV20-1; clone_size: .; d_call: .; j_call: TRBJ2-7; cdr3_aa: CSARSELSYEQYF; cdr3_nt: TGCAGTGCTAGGAGCGAACTCTCCTACGAGCAGTACTTC
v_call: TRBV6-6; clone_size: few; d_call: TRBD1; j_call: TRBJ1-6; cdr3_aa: CASSSDRVSSPLHF; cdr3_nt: TGTGCCAGCAGCTCGGACAGGGTGAGCTCACCCCTCCACTTT
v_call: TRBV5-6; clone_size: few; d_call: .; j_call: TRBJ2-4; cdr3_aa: CASSTGQLQYF; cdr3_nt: TGTGCCAGCAGCACCGGACAGCTTCAGTACTTC
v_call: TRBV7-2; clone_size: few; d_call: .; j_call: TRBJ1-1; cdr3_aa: CASSLEAGRTEAFF; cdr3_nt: TGTGCCAGCAGCTTAGAGGCAGGGAGGACTGAAGCTTTCTTT
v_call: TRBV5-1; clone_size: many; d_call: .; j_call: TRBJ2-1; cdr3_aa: CASSWDTSYNEQFF; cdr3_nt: TGCGCCAGCAGCTGGGATACGTCCTACAATGAGCAGTTCTTC
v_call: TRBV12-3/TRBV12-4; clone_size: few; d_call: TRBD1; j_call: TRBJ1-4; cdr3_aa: CASSSGQGVGEKLFF; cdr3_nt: TGTGCCAGCAGTTCGGGACAGGGCGTAGGGGAAAAACTGTTTTTT
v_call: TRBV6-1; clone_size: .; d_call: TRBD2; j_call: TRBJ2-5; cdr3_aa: CASTRTSGGPQETQYF; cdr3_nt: TGTGCCAGCACCAGGACTAGCGGGGGACCCCAAGAGACCCAGTACTTC
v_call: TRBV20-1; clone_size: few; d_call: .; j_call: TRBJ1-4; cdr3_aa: CSATFPQGGEKLFF; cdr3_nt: TGCAGTGCTACCTTCCCACAGGGCGGTGAAAAACTGTTTTTT
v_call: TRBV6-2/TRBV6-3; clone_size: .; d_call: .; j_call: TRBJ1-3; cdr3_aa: CASARRSSGNTIYF; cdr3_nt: TGTGCCAGCGCCCGACGGTCCTCTGGAAACACCATATATTTT